A single sample gave rise to the 21 T cell receptor beta chains below, sequenced in a study of tumor-infiltrating lymphocytes in primary liver carcinoma. Making TCR beta cDNA involved approximately 480 ng total RNA and a constant-region primer. Each TCR beta library was derived from three nested multiplex PCR rounds that employed slightly modified ARM-PCR. Forward primers for TRBV1-TRBV30 and a C-beta reverse primer served the first two PCR rounds, at around 9 cycles each. One entry per CDR3 protein results from TCRdb running MiXCR on the multiplex PCR reads. The profile shows 100,000 or so distinct CDR3 sequences, around 73% of them singletons. The source material, 20-30 mg of unsorted bulk tissue, was used to co-extract RNA and DNA. The specimen sequenced was liver tumor tissue from sampling region 2. Subset reported: tumor region T2, inferior pole. Receptor source: a woman aged 55-75 years with primary liver carcinoma and hepatitis B virus infection.

Concerning this clonotype: This may be a read error: a much more frequent sequence differs by one nucleotide. The V call is TRBV6-1, the J call TRBJ2-1; a weak D match, TRBD2 (6 bases). The J call could be wrong; TRBJ2-7 is a better fit for the DNA end. The V gene's germline CDR1 is MNHNS and CDR2 SASEGT. The length of the CDR3 is 15 residues. This CDR3 reads CASSGEVADYNEQYF. Here the CDR3 DNA reads TGTGCCAGCAGTGGTGAGGTAGCGGACTACAATGAGCAGTACTTC.

About this clonotype itself: Germline is not matched at one junction end, which may reflect a read error. The chain is built from TRBV29-1 and TRBJ1-2; maybe TRBD1 (6 bases). This CDR3 is 11 amino acids long. CDR1 and CDR2 (germline): SQVTM, ANQGSEA. The CDR3 bases are TGCAACGTTCAGGGGCGTCATGGCTACACCTTC. It specifies CNVQGRHGYTF.

On this clonotype itself: The conserved phenylalanine or tryptophan is not found at the CDR3 terminus, so this likely reflects a read error. No DNA is shown, since the ends of the CDR3 on it are uncertain; the CDR3 is the one TCRdb lists. The chain employs TRBV6-6 and TRBJ1-1; the D call of TRBD1 is as the table states it, not checked on the DNA. Including both end residues, the CDR3 is 13 amino acids long. Germline V CDR1 and CDR2: MNHNY, SVGAGI (reference sequence). The CDR3 protein is CASSYSERGEAFI.

This clonotype was observed at least ten times. The genes are TRBV4-2 and TRBJ2-1; 9 nucleotides align to TRBD2. Germline V gene sequence: CDR1 LGHNA, CDR2 YNFKEQ. J was trimmed by 9 bases and V by 0 bases; bases with no gene match: 12. This CDR3 contains 17 residues. In nucleotides, the CDR3 is TGTGCCAGCAGCCAAGATTGGCTAGCGGGATATTGGGGTGAGCAGTTCTTC. Residues: CASSQDWLAGYWGEQFF.

Worth noting for this clonotype: A much larger clone lies a single base off, so this may be a read error. V usage is TRBV2 and J usage is TRBJ1-1; 7 bases are shared with TRBD1. Germline values: CDR1 SNHLY, CDR2 FYNNEI. V shed 4 bases, J shed 5 bases, and the junction held 7 bases outside the gene matches. The CDR3 has 14 amino acids. CDR3 nucleotide sequence: TGTGCCAGCAGTGCCCAGGGGGTTTGTACTGAAGCTTTCTTT. This encodes CASSAQGVCTEAFF.

Regarding this clonotype: Possible read error: a much larger clone is one base away. This rearrangement joins TRBV5-4 to TRBJ2-5, with D perhaps given as TRBD1 or TRBD2 (5 bases each). Germline V gives CDR1 SGHNT, CDR2 YYREEE (reference sequence). The CDR3 contains 15 residues. DNA for the CDR3: TGTGCCAGCAGCTTGGGGTCAGGGACCCAAGAGATCCAGTACTTC. It encodes CASSLGSGTQEIQYF.

In the case of this clonotype: The junction departs from germline at one end; a sequencing error may be responsible. This chain joins TRBV6-1 and TRBJ2-3; tentative D call: TRBD2 (5 bases). CDR1 is MNHNS, CDR2 SASEGT, per germline. There are 15 residues in the CDR3. In nucleotides, the CDR3 is TGTGCCAGAAGTGAAGCGGTGGGTCGCCCAGATACGCAGTATTTT. It translates to CARSEAVGRPDTQYF.

In regard to this clonotype: Relative to the germline gene, one junction end is altered; a read error may explain this. The rearrangement links TRBV6-5 to TRBJ2-5; weak D call: TRBD2 (5 bases). This CDR3 comprises 15 residues. From germline, CDR1 is MNHEY and CDR2 SVGAGI. The CDR3 sequence: CASSYSHDLGETQHF. The CDR3 DNA reads TGTGCCAGCAGTTACTCTCATGACCTCGGGGAGACCCAACACTTC.

Details on this clonotype: Relative to the germline gene, one junction end is altered; a read error may explain this. V gene TRBV11-3 combines with J gene TRBJ2-1; the D is unclear. Germline V gives CDR1 SGHNT, CDR2 YENEEA. The CDR3 spans 11 residues. The CDR3 sequence: CAGSPLNEQLF. The CDR3, as DNA: TGTGCCGGTAGCCCCCTCAACGAGCAGTTGTTC.

Comment on this clonotype: A junction boundary mismatches the germline segment, possibly from a read error. CDR3 loop: CDSSLRERAYEQYF. The CDR3 DNA is TGCGACAGCAGCCTCCGGGAGAGGGCCTACGAGCAGTACTTC. This chain connects TRBV5-1 to TRBJ2-7, with a tentative D call TRBD2 (6 bases). From germline, CDR1 is SGHRS and CDR2 YFSETQ. The CDR3 consists of 14 residues.

A note on this clonotype: Since a much larger clone is just one base distant, this may be a read error. This rearrangement joins TRBV7-9 to TRBJ2-1, with TRBD2 as a possible D gene (5 bases). The CDR3 consists of 18 residues. CDR1 is SEHNR, CDR2 FQNEAQ, per germline (reference sequence). In DNA, the CDR3 is TGTGCCAGGAGCTTAGCCACCGGAGGAAGACAACCTCACAATGAGCAGTTCTTC. Its protein product is CARSLATGGRQPHNEQFF.

In this sample, this clonotype turned up many times. The chain combines TRBV24-1 with TRBJ2-1, with 10 bases aligning to TRBD2. This CDR3 is built from 15 residues. From germline, CDR1 is KGHDR and CDR2 SFDVKD. Losses at the gene ends were 3 bases for V and 9 bases for J; bases not matched to a gene: 7. CDR3 residues: CATSDGAGGLAEQFF. CDR3 DNA sequence: TGTGCCACCAGTGATGGAGCGGGAGGGCTGGCTGAGCAGTTCTTC.

This clonotype appeared many times. CDR3 amino acids: CASRTLPAYGYTF. In DNA, the CDR3 is TGTGCCAGCAGAACCCTCCCAGCTTATGGCTACACCTTC. The genes are TRBV28 and TRBJ1-2; no firm D call. Germline lookup yields CDR1 MDHEN and CDR2 SYDVKM. Trimming took 6 bases from V and 5 from J, leaving 13 bases between them. The CDR3 is 13 residues long.

Regarding this clonotype: The junction and the germline gene differ at one end; a read error may be behind it. The chain uses TRBV11-2 and TRBJ2-5; TRBD1 might be the D (6 bases). CDR1 is SGHAT, CDR2 FQNNGV, per germline. The CDR3 is 15 amino acids. The CDR3 reads CACSLEQGVKETQYF. The CDR3, as DNA: TGTGCCTGCAGCTTAGAACAGGGTGTGAAGGAGACACAGTACTTC.

Of note for this clonotype: A read error may produce the germline difference seen at one junction end. The J gene is TRBJ2-3, the V gene TRBV11-2; 7 nucleotides align to TRBD2. Germline V gene lookup returns CDR1 SGHAT and CDR2 FQNNGV. The CDR3 covers 15 residues. CDR3 DNA sequence: TGTGCCAGTAGCCTCGGACTAGGACGCACTGATACGCAGTATTTT. It yields the protein CASSLGLGRTDTQYF.

The chain carries TRBV14 and TRBJ2-1; 12 positions match TRBD2. This CDR3 region has 13 residues. Trimming removed 3 bases from V and 14 bases from J; junction bases left unmatched: 5. Germline V gene sequence: CDR1 SGHDN, CDR2 FVKESK. The CDR3 region has the DNA TGTGCCAGCAGCCACGGGCTAGCGGGAGGGAAGTTCTTC. It codes for CASSHGLAGGKFF. Supplemented by reference TRBV14 and TRBJ2-1, the full variable domain reads EAGVTQFPSHSVIEKGQTVTLRCDPISGHDNLYWYRRVMGKEIKFLLHFVKESKQDESGMPNNRFLAERTGGTYSTLKVQPAELEDSGVYFCASSHGLAGGKFFGPGTRLTVL.

This clonotype was picked up many times. The rearrangement uses TRBV7-8 and TRBJ2-5, with 11 positions matching TRBD1. The CDR3 has 14 residues. CDR1 and CDR2 (germline): SGHVS, FQNEAQ. J was trimmed by 13 bases and V by 5 bases; bases with no gene match: 12. In DNA form, the CDR3 reads TGTGCCAGCAGCCCATCGGGACAGGGGGTGTTCTCGTACTTC. Translating it yields CASSPSGQGVFSYF.

Of note for this clonotype: A much larger clone differs by one base, so this may be a read error. Since no conserved phenylalanine or tryptophan closes the CDR3, a read error is the likely cause. The J gene is TRBJ1-2, the V gene TRBV28; 9 bases map to TRBD1. V dropped 6 bases and J dropped 3; count of bases not matched to a gene: 11. Germline V gene lookup returns CDR1 MDHEN and CDR2 SYDVKM. The CDR3 is made up of 16 amino acids. The CDR3 sequence: CASRPLPGTGYYGYTI. In DNA, the CDR3 is TGTGCCAGCAGACCACTTCCCGGGACAGGGTACTATGGCTACACCATC.

Turning to this clonotype: Sequence at one end of the junction differs from germline and may be a read error. The genes are TRBV4-1 and TRBJ2-1; TRBD1 matches 8 bases. The V gene's germline CDR1 is MGHRA and CDR2 YSYEKL. This CDR3 is built from 16 residues. CDR3 residues: CASSQVTGGSYNEQFF. The CDR3 region has the DNA TGCGCCAGTAGCCAAGTCACAGGGGGCTCCTACAATGAGCAGTTCTTC.

Judged by abundance, this clonotype is large. The rearrangement links TRBV11-2 to TRBJ1-6; D is uncertain. Germline assignment: CDR1 SGHAT and CDR2 FQNNGV. The V gene lost 3 bases and the J gene lost 7 bases, with 7 bases spanning the gap. This CDR3 has 13 residues. Here the CDR3 reads CASSFVMNSPLHF. The CDR3 DNA reads TGTGCCAGCAGCTTTGTAATGAATTCACCCCTCCACTTT.

The genes are TRBV11-2 and TRBJ2-7; TRBD1 is a possible D gene (5 bases). Germline assignment: CDR1 SGHAT and CDR2 FQNNGV. The CDR3 length is 15 residues. The CDR3 region has the DNA TGTGGAAGCAGCCCCCGTCAGGGTCCCAACTACGAGCAGTACTTC. Residues: CGSSPRQGPNYEQYF.